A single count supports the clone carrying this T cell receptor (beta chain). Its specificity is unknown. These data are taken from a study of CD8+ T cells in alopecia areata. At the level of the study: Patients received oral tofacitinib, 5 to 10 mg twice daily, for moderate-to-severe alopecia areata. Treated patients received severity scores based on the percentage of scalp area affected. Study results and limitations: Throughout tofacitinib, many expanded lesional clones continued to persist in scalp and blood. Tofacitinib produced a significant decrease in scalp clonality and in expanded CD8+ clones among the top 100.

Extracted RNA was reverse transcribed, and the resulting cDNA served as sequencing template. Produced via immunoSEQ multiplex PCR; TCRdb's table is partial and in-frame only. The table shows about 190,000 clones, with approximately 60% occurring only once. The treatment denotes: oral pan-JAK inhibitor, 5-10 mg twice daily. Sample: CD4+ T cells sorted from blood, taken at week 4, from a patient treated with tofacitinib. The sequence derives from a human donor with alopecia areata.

Here the CDR3 reads CASSLSKRERTDTQYF. In DNA, the CDR3 is TGTGCCAGCAGCTTATCTAAGCGGGAGCGCACAGATACGCAGTATTTT. The chain combines TRBV13 with TRBJ2-3; 8 nucleotides line up with TRBD2. The junction had 5 bases not matched to a gene; V was cut back by 2 bases and J by 1 base. The V gene's germline CDR1 is PRHDT and CDR2 FYEKMQ (reference sequence). The CDR3 has 16 residues.